Sequencing of this TCR beta chain was carried out in a study of prognosis after radiotherapy for stage I lung cancer (dated by TCRdb to the early 2020s). General notes on the study: Between early 2018 and early 2019, 20 or so patients with stage I NSCLC were enrolled in Nanjing, China. In 12 to 15 patients the disease was a newly diagnosed primary stage I lung tumor, whereas about five had oligometastatic NSCLC following surgical resection of the primary tumor. Every patient was regarded as medically inoperable, because of comorbidities in eleven to twelve cases and refusal of surgery in roughly seven cases. The cohort comprised roughly 13 men and roughly 6 women with a median age of roughly 75 years, ranging from about 53 to 84 years. Squamous cell carcinoma histology was identified in 6 or 7 patients, and adenocarcinoma histology was identified in twelve patients. SBRT was given in 3 to 5 fractions with a biologically effective dose of at least 100 Gy, using image-guided IMRT or VMAT. No patient received concurrent therapy alongside SBRT. Distant metastases were developed by four of the 19 patients after SBRT, at a median of around seven months, whereas no significant progression was observed in the other 15 patients. Peripheral blood TCR beta repertoires were profiled in stage I NSCLC patients before and after stereotactic body radiotherapy, and the study then linked these repertoires to distant failure. For each of the approximately 19 patients, one blood sample was taken before SBRT and one after, so the study sequenced some 38 samples in total.

Broader findings and caveats from the paper: Whether the expanded TCR clones were tumor-specific was not determined. No adjustment for multiple comparisons was applied to any of the reported P values. Post-SBRT Shannon entropy and its change from baseline were lower in patients who developed distant metastases; baseline Shannon entropy was not associated with metastases. Unique TCR clone counts fell after SBRT (median 10,088 before versus under 8,000 after; Wilcoxon paired P=0.011). Differences by metastasis status were reportedly seen in TRBV and TRBJ usage frequencies, involving two V genes at baseline and, after SBRT, several V genes and two J genes. The study was limited by the small cohort and short follow-up, and independent validation of the study findings is required.

In the germline V gene, CDR1 corresponds to SNHLY and CDR2 to FYNNEI. From the cysteine up to the phenylalanine, the CDR3 has a length of 13 residues. Kept here is only the CDR3 DNA, which spans 39 bases and is read in frame from base 1. Trimming removed 9 bases from V and 6 bases from J, leaving 17 bases between the germline ends. All patients had node-negative disease on CT and PET/CT, and none had a history of other malignancies or prior chemotherapy or radiotherapy. At each of two time points, around 6 milliliters of peripheral venous blood were collected into EDTA tubes. Ficoll-Paque Plus density-gradient centrifugation was used to isolate PBMCs. Right after collection, samples were placed at -80 degrees C and kept there until analysis. A remark on this clonotype: Its antigen has not been determined. A much larger clone differs by one base, so this may be a read error.

Two rounds of multiplex PCR were performed to amplify the TCR beta CDR3 region from genomic DNA. The first PCR round used primers specific to each TRBV and TRBJ gene, and the primer sequences were filed in Chinese patent CN105087789A. The second PCR round used universal primers. The Roche High Pure PCR Template Preparation Kit was used to extract genomic DNA from frozen PBMCs. Libraries were sequenced paired-end with 151 bp reads on an Illumina HiSeq 3000. The authors processed their data as follows. CutAdapt was used to discard raw reads that did not contain the multiplex PCR primer sequences. PEAR was used to merge high-quality paired reads into contigs. MiXCR assigned TRB V, D and J gene segments to each contig by aligning to reference sequences. To remove sequencing errors, CDR3 sequences were clustered according to base quality and sequence similarity. Diversity was calculated as Shannon entropy divided by the natural log of the number of productive TCR sequences. To get clonality, Shannon entropy was divided by the natural log of the number of unique clonotypes, and that result was subtracted from one. Progression-free survival cut-offs for repertoire metrics were chosen using the Youden index of ROC curves, with analyses run in R 3.5.3. Starting from the raw public reads, TCRdb applied fastp trimming at Q25, assembled clones with MiXCR and retained in-frame beta chains. Every CDR3 protein is listed once, alongside the most common genes and DNA of its rows. The V and J calls shown here were made by TCRdb, not taken from the authors' results. The sample includes about 51,000 distinct CDR3 sequences, with roughly 35% observed a single time. 8% to 9.5% of the sample rests with the top ten.

This receptor was obtained from a donor of 50 years or more with non-small cell lung cancer. This material consisted of PBMCs, taken before or after stereotactic body radiation therapy (not recorded which). Recombination linked TRBV2 to TRBJ1-1; the D gene is possibly TRBD1, with 5 bases matching. The nucleotide sequence reads as follows: TGTGCCAGGACCCTTTCAGGGTGCGCTGAAGCTTTCTTT. Translated, it reads CARTLSGCAEAFF.